The rows below give T cell receptor beta chains drawn from one sample of a study of Ad26.COV2.S vaccination and SARS-CoV-2 variants. Assay: immunoSEQ multiplex PCR; the TCRdb copy retains only in-frame clones and omits some. The profile covers about 320,000 clones, with around 84% appearing a single time and roughly 2.1% taken by the ten largest. The specimen comprised peripheral blood, sampled in a trial of Ad26.COV2.S vaccine versus placebo. All receptors derive from a person between 18 and 65 years old who received the Ad26.COV2.S COVID-19 vaccine or a placebo. The CDR3 runs from the conserved cysteine through the conserved F or W. Clone size, where shown, is once, few, many, or a class for clones that have expanded.

size	J	V	CDR3
.	TRBJ1-6	TRBV7-2	CASSFPPSGPTSIPLHF
.	TRBJ1-2	TRBV15	CATSRDRREYYGYTF
.	TRBJ1-2	TRBV2	CATRDRIHPPYGYTF
.	TRBJ1-3	TRBV7-9	CASSAARPLDSGNTIYF
.	TRBJ2-7	TRBV3-1/TRBV3-2	CASSHGGSYEQYF
once	TRBJ1-5	TRBV6-1	CASSEAGQGYNQPQHF
.	TRBJ2-7	TRBV18	CASSTRGSYEQYF
.	TRBJ2-1	TRBV13	CASSWTYSSYNEQFF
.	TRBJ2-7	TRBV3-1/TRBV3-2	CASSPRGDRGPPYEQYF
.	TRBJ1-1	TRBV9	CASSVSPDTEAFF
.	TRBJ2-3	TRBV6-2/TRBV6-3	CASSYVDTQYF
.	TRBJ2-4	TRBV11-2	CASSLDAPRKNIQYF
.	TRBJ1-2	TRBV6-2/TRBV6-3	CASSYSWGYGYTF
.	TRBJ2-7	TRBV6-5	CASHRLAGEQYF
few	TRBJ1-5	TRBV2	CASSPTGGRQPQHF
once	TRBJ2-2	TRBV7-6	CASSFQGVGNGGELFF
.	TRBJ2-3	TRBV7-3	CASSRGGSTDTQYF
.	TRBJ2-2	TRBV10-3	CAISDRASANTGELFF
.	TRBJ1-2	TRBV14	CASSLSGTEWRGYTF
few	TRBJ2-1	TRBV7-9	CASSRQQGFGEQFF
.	TRBJ2-5	TRBV9	CASSVGRGKQETQYF
.	TRBJ2-3	TRBV5-1	CASSWGLAGGLGTDTQYF
.	TRBJ2-5	TRBV4-1	CASSQRHQGGQETQYF
once	TRBJ2-3	TRBV30	CAWSGGHTDTQYF
.	TRBJ2-5	TRBV27	CASSFGGETQYF
.	TRBJ1-2	TRBV6-5	CASSLQVNYGYTF
.	TRBJ2-5	TRBV7-9	CASSLAQETQYF
.	TRBJ1-6	TRBV5-1	CASSSGQGLNSPLHF
.	TRBJ2-5	TRBV5-4	CASSLTGGAFETQYF
.	TRBJ1-2	TRBV5-1	CASSKRDRSGYTF
.	TRBJ1-2	TRBV18	CASSDRKGVYGYTF
.	TRBJ1-1	TRBV4-1	CASSPPLPPDTLRAFF
.	TRBJ1-2	TRBV2	CAISIGRTNGYTF
.	TRBJ1-2	TRBV7-6	CASSSLQGSSNYGYTF
.	TRBJ1-1	TRBV18	CASSLQGMNTEAFF
once	TRBJ1-1	TRBV7-2	CASSLGAGGTEAFF
few	TRBJ1-5	TRBV6-1	CASSETRRQPQHF
.	TRBJ2-1	TRBV13	CASSETSLEQFF
once	TRBJ1-5	TRBV2	CASTGVGGYSNQPQHF
.	TRBJ1-5	TRBV7-2	CASENGGYSNQPQHF
.	TRBJ2-6	TRBV5-6	CASSSRATGGAGANVLTF
.	TRBJ1-6	TRBV30	CAWSVLRSHSPLHF
.	TRBJ2-5	TRBV7-9	CASSLIEGQGVDRKTQYF
few	TRBJ1-1	TRBV30	CAWGEGMNTEAFF
.	TRBJ1-6	TRBV15	CATSFGQGSFRPLHF
.	TRBJ2-3	TRBV10-2	CASRPTGETDTQYF
many	TRBJ1-2	TRBV3-1/TRBV3-2	CASSHSTQGTNYGYTF
.	TRBJ1-5	TRBV7-2	CASSLTANNQPQHF
.	TRBJ1-2	TRBV7-2	CASSLSQHGYTF